Presented here are 6 T cell receptor beta chains from one specimen sequenced in a study of blood T cells in healthy people across ages. The second PCR ran about 6 to 12 cycles with a sample-barcoded 5' primer and J-beta primers. TCRdb reprocessed the 5' RACE reads with MiXCR, giving one entry per CDR3 protein. This table has 800,000 to 950,000 distinct CDR3 sequences, around 29% appearing once. The same sample was also studied in work on T cells of mothers and their children.

The sample taken for sequencing was blood. Every receptor here comes from a woman between 35 and 50 years old in good health.

This clonotype was seen many times. With a much larger clone just one base away, this may be a read error. The chain has TRBV29-1 and TRBJ2-7, with 9 bases lining up with TRBD1. Trimming took 8 bases from V and 7 from J; bases not matched to a gene: 9. Germline V gene data show CDR1 as SQVTM and CDR2 as ANQGSEA. The CDR3 runs 12 residues. The CDR3 loop reads CSIGTGRQEQYF. The CDR3, as DNA: TGCAGCATAGGGACAGGGCGTCAAGAGCAGTACTTC.

The CDR3 region is CASSGDRYFGYTF. DNA of the CDR3: TGTGCCAGCAGCGGCGACAGGTATTTTGGCTACACCTTC. This rearrangement joins TRBV9 to TRBJ1-2, with TRBD1 as a possible D gene (6 bases). Germline CDR1 and CDR2: SGDLS and YYNGEE. Trimming stripped 3 bases from V and 7 bases from J, with 13 bases between. The CDR3 runs 13 residues.

This clonotype was observed a handful of times. The V and J genes are TRBV7-9 and TRBJ2-7, with TRBD1 identical over 9 bases. Trimming cost V 3 bases and J 0 bases; bases outside gene matches: 9. Germline V gene lookup returns CDR1 SEHNR and CDR2 FQNEAQ (reference sequence). This CDR3 is built from 17 residues. Here the CDR3 reads CASSLRLGGQGSYEQYF. CDR3 DNA sequence: TGTGCCAGCAGCTTGAGACTTGGGGGACAGGGCTCCTACGAGCAGTACTTC.

This clonotype has more than one count but fewer than ten. The chain carries TRBV7-2 and TRBJ2-5; 8 bases line up with TRBD1. CDR1 and CDR2 from the germline V gene are SGHTA and FQGNSA. The CDR3 has 17 residues. Trimming at V came to 4 bases and at J to 5 bases, leaving 15 bases not matched to a gene. CDR3 loop: CASSSRTGLLLGETQYF. The CDR3, as DNA: TGTGCCAGCAGCTCAAGGACAGGGCTCTTGTTGGGGGAGACCCAGTACTTC.

This CDR3 reads CASSFQGRGGGGYTF. CDR3 nucleotide sequence: TGTGCCAGCAGCTTTCAGGGGAGGGGAGGCGGAGGCTACACCTTC. This chain links TRBV11-2 with TRBJ1-2; perhaps TRBD1 as D (6 bases). The CDR3 loop spans 15 amino acids. The ends were cut back, 3 bases at V and 8 bases at J, with 19 bases in the middle. Germline V gives CDR1 SGHAT, CDR2 FQNNGV.

V and J are TRBV20-1 and TRBJ2-1; 10 positions agree with TRBD2. The ends lost 8 bases at V and 9 bases at J; junction bases unmatched: 16. The CDR3 consists of 15 residues. CDR1 DFQATT and CDR2 SNEGSKA come from the germline V gene (reference sequence). CDR3 sequence: CSTRTSRVAGGEQFF. The CDR3 DNA reads as TGCAGTACTCGAACAAGTCGAGTAGCGGGGGGTGAGCAGTTCTTC.